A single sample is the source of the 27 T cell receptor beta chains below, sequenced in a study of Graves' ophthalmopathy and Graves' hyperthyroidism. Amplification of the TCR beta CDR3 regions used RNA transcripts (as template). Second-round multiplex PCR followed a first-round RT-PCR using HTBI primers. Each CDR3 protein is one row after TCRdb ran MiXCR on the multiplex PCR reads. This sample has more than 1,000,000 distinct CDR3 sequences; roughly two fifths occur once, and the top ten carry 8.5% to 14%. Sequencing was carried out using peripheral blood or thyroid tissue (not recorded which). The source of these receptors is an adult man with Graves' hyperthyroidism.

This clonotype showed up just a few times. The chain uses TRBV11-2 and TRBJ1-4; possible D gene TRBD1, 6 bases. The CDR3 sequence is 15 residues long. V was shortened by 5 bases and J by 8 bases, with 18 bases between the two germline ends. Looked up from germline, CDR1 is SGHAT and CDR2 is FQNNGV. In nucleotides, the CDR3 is TGTGCCAGCAGCGCCACCGGGACACTAAAAGAAAAACTGTTTTTT. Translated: CASSATGTLKEKLFF.

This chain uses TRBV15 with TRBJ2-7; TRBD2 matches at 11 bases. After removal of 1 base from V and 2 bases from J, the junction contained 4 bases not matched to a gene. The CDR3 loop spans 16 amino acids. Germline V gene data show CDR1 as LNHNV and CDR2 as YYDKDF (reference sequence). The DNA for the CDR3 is TGTGCCACCAGCAGAGGCCCTAGCGGGGGGACCTACGAGCAGTACTTC. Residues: CATSRGPSGGTYEQYF.

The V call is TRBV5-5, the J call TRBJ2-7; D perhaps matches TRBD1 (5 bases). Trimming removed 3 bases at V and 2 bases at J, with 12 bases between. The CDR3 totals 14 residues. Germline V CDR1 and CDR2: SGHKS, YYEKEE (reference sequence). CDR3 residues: CASSWKGSPYEQYF. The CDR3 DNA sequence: TGTGCCAGCAGCTGGAAGGGGTCCCCCTACGAGCAGTACTTC.

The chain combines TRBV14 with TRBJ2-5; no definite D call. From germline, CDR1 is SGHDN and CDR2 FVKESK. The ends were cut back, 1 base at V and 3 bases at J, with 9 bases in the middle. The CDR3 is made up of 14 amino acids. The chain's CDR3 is CASSQGRGEETQYF. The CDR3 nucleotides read TGTGCCAGCAGCCAAGGACGTGGGGAAGAGACCCAGTACTTC. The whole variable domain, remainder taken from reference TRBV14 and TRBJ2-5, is EAGVTQFPSHSVIEKGQTVTLRCDPISGHDNLYWYRRVMGKEIKFLLHFVKESKQDESGMPNNRFLAERTGGTYSTLKVQPAELEDSGVYFCASSQGRGEETQYFGPGTRLLVL.

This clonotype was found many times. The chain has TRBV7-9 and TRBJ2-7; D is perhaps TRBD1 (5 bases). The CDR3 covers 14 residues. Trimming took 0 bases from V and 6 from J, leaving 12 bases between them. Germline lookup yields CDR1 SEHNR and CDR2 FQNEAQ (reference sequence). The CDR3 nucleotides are TGTGCCAGCAGCTTAGCTGCGGTGGGGCGCGAGCAGTACTTC. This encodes CASSLAAVGREQYF.

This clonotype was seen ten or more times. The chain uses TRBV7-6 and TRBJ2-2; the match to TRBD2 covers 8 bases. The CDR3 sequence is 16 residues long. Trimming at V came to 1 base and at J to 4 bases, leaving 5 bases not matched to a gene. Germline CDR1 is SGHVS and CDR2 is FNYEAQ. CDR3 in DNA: TGTGCCAGCAGCTTAGTTAGCGGGGCCCTCACCGGGGAGCTGTTTTTT. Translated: CASSLVSGALTGELFF. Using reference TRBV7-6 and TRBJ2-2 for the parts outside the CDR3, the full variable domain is GAGVSQSPRYKVTKRGQDVALRCDPISGHVSLYWYRQALGQGPEFLTYFNYEAQQDKSGLPNDRFSAERPEGSISTLTIQRTEQRDSAMYRCASSLVSGALTGELFFGEGSRLTVL.

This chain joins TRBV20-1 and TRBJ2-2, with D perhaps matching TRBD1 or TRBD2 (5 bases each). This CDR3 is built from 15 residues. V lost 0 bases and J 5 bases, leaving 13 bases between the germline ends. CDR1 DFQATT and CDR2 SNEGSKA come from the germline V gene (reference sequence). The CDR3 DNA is TGCAGTGCTAGAGACCTGGCGTGGGGGACCGGGGAGCTGTTTTTT. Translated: CSARDLAWGTGELFF.

The CDR3 nucleotides are TGCGCCAGCAGCTACGGGACAGGGGGTGCTGGGGAGCTGTTTTTT. Translating gives CASSYGTGGAGELFF. The genes are TRBV5-1 and TRBJ2-2; the match to TRBD1 covers 11 bases. Germline values: CDR1 SGHRS, CDR2 YFSETQ. V was pared by 3 bases and J by 8 bases, with 6 bases of the junction left unmatched. This CDR3 is 15 amino acids long.

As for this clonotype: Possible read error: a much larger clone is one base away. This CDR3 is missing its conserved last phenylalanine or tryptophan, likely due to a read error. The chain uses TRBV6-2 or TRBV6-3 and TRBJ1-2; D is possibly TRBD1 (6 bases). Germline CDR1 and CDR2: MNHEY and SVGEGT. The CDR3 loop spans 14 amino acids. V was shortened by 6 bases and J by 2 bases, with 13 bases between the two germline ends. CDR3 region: CASSSGTWNYGYTL. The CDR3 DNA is TGTGCCAGCAGCTCCGGGACATGGAACTATGGCTACACCCTC.

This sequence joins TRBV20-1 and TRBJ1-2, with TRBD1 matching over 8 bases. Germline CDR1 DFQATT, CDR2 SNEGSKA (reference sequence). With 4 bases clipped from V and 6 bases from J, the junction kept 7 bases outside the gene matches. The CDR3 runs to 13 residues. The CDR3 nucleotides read TGCAGTGCTACGGGACAGGCAGAAAATGGCTACACCTTC. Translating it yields CSATGQAENGYTF.

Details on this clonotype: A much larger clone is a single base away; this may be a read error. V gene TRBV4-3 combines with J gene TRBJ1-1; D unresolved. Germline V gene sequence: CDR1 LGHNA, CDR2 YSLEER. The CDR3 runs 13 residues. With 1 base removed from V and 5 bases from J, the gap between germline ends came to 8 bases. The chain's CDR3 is CASSQVRRTEAFF. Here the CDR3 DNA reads TGCGCCAGCAGCCAAGTGAGGCGTACTGAAGCTTTCTTT.

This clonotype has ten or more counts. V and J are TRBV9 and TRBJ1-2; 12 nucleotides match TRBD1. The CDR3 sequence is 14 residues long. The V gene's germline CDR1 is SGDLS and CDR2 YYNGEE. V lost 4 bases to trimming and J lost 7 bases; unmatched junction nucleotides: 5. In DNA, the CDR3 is TGTGCCAGCAGCACGGGACAGGGGGCATCTGGCTACACCTTC. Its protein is CASSTGQGASGYTF.

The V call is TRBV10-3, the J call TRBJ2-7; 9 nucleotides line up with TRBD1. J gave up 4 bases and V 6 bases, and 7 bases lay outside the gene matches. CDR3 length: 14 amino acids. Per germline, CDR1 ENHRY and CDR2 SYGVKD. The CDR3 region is CAIRDTGGRYEQYF. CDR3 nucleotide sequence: TGTGCCATCAGGGACACAGGGGGCCGGTACGAGCAGTACTTC.

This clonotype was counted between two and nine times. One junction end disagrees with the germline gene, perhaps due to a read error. The CDR3 loop is CASSEGDRGANEQFF. The CDR3 nucleotides are TGTGCCAGCAGTGAAGGGGACAGGGGTGCGAATGAGCAGTTCTTC. The chain combines TRBV10-3 with TRBJ2-7; TRBD1 aligns across 10 bases. The J call may be wrong; the DNA end is better matched by TRBJ2-1. This CDR3 is built from 15 residues. Germline-derived CDR1 and CDR2 are ENHRY and SYGVKD.

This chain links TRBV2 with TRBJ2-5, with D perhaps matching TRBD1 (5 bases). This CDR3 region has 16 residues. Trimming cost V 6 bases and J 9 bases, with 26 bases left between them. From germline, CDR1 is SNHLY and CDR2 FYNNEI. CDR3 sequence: CASSTDSNRAQVAQYF. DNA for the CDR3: TGTGCCAGCAGCACCGACAGCAACCGGGCCCAGGTGGCCCAGTACTTC.

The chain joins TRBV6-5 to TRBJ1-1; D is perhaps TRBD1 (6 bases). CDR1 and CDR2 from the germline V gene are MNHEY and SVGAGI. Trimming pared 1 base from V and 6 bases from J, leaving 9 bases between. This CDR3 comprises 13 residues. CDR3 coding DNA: TGTGCCAGCAGTTACTTACAGGGCTCTGAAGCTTTCTTT. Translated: CASSYLQGSEAFF.

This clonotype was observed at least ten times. The CDR3 reads CAISPGTSYEQYF. CDR3 DNA: TGTGCCATCAGTCCCGGGACGTCCTACGAGCAGTACTTC. The chain is built from TRBV10-3 and TRBJ2-7; D may correspond to TRBD1 or TRBD2 (5 bases each). Deletions cut 5 bases from V and 1 base from J, with 9 bases between. The CDR3 extends over 13 amino acids. CDR1 is ENHRY, CDR2 SYGVKD, per germline.

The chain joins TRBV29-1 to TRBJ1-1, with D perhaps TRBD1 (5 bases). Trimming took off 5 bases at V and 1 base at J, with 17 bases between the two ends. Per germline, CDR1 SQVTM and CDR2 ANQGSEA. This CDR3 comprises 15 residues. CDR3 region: CSVKPGDGGNTEAFF. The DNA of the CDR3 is TGCAGCGTTAAGCCTGGGGACGGAGGGAACACTGAAGCTTTCTTT.

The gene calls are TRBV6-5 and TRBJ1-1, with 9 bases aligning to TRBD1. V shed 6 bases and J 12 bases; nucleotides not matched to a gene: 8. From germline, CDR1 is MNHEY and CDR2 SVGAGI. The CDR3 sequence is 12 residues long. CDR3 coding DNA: TGTGCCAGCAGCCCCCGACAGGGGGTGACTTTCTTT. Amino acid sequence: CASSPRQGVTFF.

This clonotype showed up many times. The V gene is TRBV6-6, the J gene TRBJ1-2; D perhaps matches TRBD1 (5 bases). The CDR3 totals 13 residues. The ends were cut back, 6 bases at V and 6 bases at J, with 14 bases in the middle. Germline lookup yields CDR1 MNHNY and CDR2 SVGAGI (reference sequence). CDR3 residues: CASRPGTFHGYTF. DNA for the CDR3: TGTGCCAGCAGGCCCGGGACGTTCCATGGCTACACCTTC.

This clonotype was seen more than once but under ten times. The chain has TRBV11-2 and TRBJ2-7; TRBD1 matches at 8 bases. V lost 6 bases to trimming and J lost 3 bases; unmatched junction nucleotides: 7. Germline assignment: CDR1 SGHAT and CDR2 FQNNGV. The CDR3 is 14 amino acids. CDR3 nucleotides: TGTGCCAGCAGGATGGGACAGGACTTCTACGAGCAGTACTTC. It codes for CASRMGQDFYEQYF.

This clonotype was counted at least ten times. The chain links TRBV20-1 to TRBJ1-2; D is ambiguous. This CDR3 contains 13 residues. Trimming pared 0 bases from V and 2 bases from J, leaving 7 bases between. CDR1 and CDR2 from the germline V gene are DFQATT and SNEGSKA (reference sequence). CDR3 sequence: CSARELGNYGYTF. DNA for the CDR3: TGCAGTGCTAGAGAATTAGGGAACTATGGCTACACCTTC.

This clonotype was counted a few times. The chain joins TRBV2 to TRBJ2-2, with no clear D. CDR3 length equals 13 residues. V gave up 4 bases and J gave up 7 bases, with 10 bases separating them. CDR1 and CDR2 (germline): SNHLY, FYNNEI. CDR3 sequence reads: CASSVSEDGELFF. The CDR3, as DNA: TGTGCCAGCAGTGTAAGCGAGGACGGGGAGCTGTTTTTT.

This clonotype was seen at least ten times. CDR3: CASSAEGSSSGANVLTF. Here the CDR3 DNA reads TGTGCCAGCAGTGCGGAAGGGTCCAGCTCTGGGGCCAACGTCCTGACTTTC. The chain combines TRBV2 with TRBJ2-6; D remains unclear. Germline assignment: CDR1 SNHLY and CDR2 FYNNEI. With 4 bases removed from V and 0 bases from J, the gap between germline ends came to 13 bases. This CDR3 contains 17 residues.

In DNA, the CDR3 is TGTGCCAGCAGTCCAAAAGGGACCCGGCTCCCCGGGGAGCTGTTTTTT. The encoded protein is CASSPKGTRLPGELFF. This rearrangement joins TRBV7-3 to TRBJ2-2; the D call may be TRBD1 or TRBD2 (5 bases each). CDR1 SGHTA and CDR2 FQGTGA come from the germline V gene. The CDR3 contains 16 residues. Trimming removed 6 bases at V and 6 bases at J, with 20 bases between.

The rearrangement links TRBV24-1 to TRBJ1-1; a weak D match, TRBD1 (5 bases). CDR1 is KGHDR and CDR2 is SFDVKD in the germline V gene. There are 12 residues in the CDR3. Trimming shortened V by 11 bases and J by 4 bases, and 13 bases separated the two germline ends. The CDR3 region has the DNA TGTGCCATTTGGGACGGGGTCACTGAAGCTTTCTTT. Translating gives CAIWDGVTEAFF.

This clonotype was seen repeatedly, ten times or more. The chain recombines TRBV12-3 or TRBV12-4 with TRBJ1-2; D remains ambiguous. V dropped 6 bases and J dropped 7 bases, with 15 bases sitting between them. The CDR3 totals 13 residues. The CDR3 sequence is CASSSSIPGGYTF. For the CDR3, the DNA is TGTGCCAGCAGCTCCTCGATTCCCGGTGGCTACACCTTC.